What follows are 6 T cell receptor beta chains derived from one specimen sequenced in a study of blood T cell repertoires in COVID-19. Libraries were prepared by immunoSEQ multiplex PCR; TCRdb keeps only in-frame clonotypes and omits some of them. There are hundreds of thousands of clones in the sample; roughly 88% occur only once, and almost 1.5% lies in the top ten. The specimen sequenced was peripheral blood. The receptors were sampled from a woman aged 30 to 39 with active or convalescent COVID-19.

V gene TRBV6-2 or TRBV6-3 combines with J gene TRBJ1-5, with 7 positions matching TRBD1. The germline gives CDR1 MNHEY, CDR2 SVGEGT. V trimming: 5 bases; J trimming: 5 bases; junction bases outside the gene matches: 12. The CDR3 totals 16 residues. CDR3 DNA: TGTGCCAGCAGTCCCCCCGGACAGGTCACTTATCAGCCCCAGCATTTT. Protein: CASSPPGQVTYQPQHF.

V gene TRBV5-5 combines with J gene TRBJ1-1; no clear D. The CDR3 sequence is 14 residues long. Germline lookup yields CDR1 SGHKS and CDR2 YYEKEE (reference sequence). V was pared by 0 bases and J by 0 bases, with 6 bases between. CDR3 region: CASSLAPVNTEAFF. The CDR3 region has the DNA TGTGCCAGCAGCTTGGCTCCCGTGAACACTGAAGCTTTCTTT.

The rearrangement joins TRBV29-1 to TRBJ1-1; 7 nucleotides line up with TRBD1. The CDR3 length is 18 residues. The V and J ends lost 4 bases and 0 bases, in that order; junction bases with no gene match: 17. From germline, CDR1 is SQVTM and CDR2 ANQGSEA. CDR3 in DNA: TGCAGCGTTGTAGGGACAGAGAAACCAAATACGATGAACACTGAAGCTTTCTTT. Protein product: CSVVGTEKPNTMNTEAFF.

CDR3 sequence (DNA): TGTGCCAGCAGCTTAAGACAGGGGGCGGATGAAAAACTGTTTTTT. This gives the protein CASSLRQGADEKLFF. V and J are TRBV5-8 and TRBJ1-4, with 10 bases lining up with TRBD1. The trim removed 2 bases at V and 6 bases at J, leaving 4 bases unmatched. This CDR3 is built from 15 residues. The V gene's germline CDR1 is SGHTS and CDR2 YDEGEE.

The rearrangement uses TRBV2 and TRBJ2-5, with 8 positions matching TRBD2. Looked up from germline, CDR1 is SNHLY and CDR2 is FYNNEI. CDR3 size: 18 residues. J was trimmed by 0 bases and V by 4 bases; bases with no gene match: 13. As DNA, the CDR3 is TGTGCCAGCAGTGGCGATCCAACTAGCGGCACCTACCAAGAGACCCAGTACTTC. It yields the protein CASSGDPTSGTYQETQYF.

The chain links TRBV3-1 (or the pseudogene TRBV3-2) to TRBJ2-5; D is perhaps TRBD2 (6 bases). V lost 5 bases, J lost 9 bases, and 22 bases lay in between. The CDR3 runs 15 residues. Germline lookup yields CDR1 LGHDT and CDR2 YNNKEL (reference sequence). CDR3 sequence (DNA): TGTGCCAGCAGCTACGGGAGCGGGTGGGCCGGGGCCCAGTACTTC. It translates to CASSYGSGWAGAQYF.